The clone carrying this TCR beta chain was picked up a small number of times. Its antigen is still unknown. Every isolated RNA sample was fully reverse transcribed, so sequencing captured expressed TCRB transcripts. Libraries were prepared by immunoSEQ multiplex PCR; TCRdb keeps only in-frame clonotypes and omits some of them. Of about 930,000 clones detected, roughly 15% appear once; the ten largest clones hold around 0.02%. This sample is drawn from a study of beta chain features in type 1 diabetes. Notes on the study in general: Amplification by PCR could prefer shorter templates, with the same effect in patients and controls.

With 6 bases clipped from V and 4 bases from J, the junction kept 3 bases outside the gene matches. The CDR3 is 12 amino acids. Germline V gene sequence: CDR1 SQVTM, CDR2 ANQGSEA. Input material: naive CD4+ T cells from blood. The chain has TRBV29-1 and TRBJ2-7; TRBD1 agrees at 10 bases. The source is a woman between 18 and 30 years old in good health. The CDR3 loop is CSVTGGKYEQYF. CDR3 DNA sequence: TGCAGCGTGACAGGGGGCAAGTACGAGCAGTACTTC.